This is a list of T cell receptor beta chains from one sample in a study of T-cell memory formation after mild COVID-19. One entry per CDR3 protein, called by TCRdb with MiXCR from the 5' RACE reads. The data hold roughly 43,000 distinct CDR3 sequences, with less than 9.5% observed a single time. The source material was PBMCs or a T cell subset sorted from them (not recorded which). Receptor source: an adult woman who had mild COVID-19 (a few samples of this study predate the infection). Cell type and time point are not known. Both conserved end residues are part of each CDR3. D genes are given only for firm matches. Only part of the rows carry a size: once, few, many, or a class if the clone is expanded.

J gene	D gene	V gene	clone size	CDR3 DNA	CDR3 protein
TRBJ1-3	NA	TRBV12-3/TRBV12-4	few	TGTGCCAGCAGCCTCGGCTCTGGAAACACCATATATTTT	CASSLGSGNTIYF
TRBJ2-7	NA	TRBV20-1	medium-sized	TGCAGTGCTAGAAACAGGTCGTACTCCTACGAGCAGTACTTC	CSARNRSYSYEQYF
TRBJ2-1	TRBD2	TRBV5-1	many	TGCGCCAGCAGCCTGGGCGGGAGATCCTCCAATGAGCAGTTCTTC	CASSLGGRSSNEQFF
TRBJ1-2	NA	TRBV12-3/TRBV12-4	NA	TGTGCCAGCATCCGAACAGGGAACTATGGCTACACCTTC	CASIRTGNYGYTF
TRBJ2-7	NA	TRBV7-6	few	TGTGCCAGCAGCTCGAGCCCAACCTACGAGCAGTACTTC	CASSSSPTYEQYF
TRBJ1-1	TRBD1	TRBV7-3	NA	TGTGCCAGCAGCCCAGAACAGGGGAGTACTGAAGCTTTCTTT	CASSPEQGSTEAFF
TRBJ2-1	TRBD2	TRBV5-1	many	TGCGCCAGCAGCTCGGGAGGATCGTACAATGAGCAGTTCTTC	CASSSGGSYNEQFF
TRBJ1-4	TRBD1	TRBV5-1	many	TGCGCCAGCAGCCACGGGACAGGGAATGAAAAACTGTTTTTT	CASSHGTGNEKLFF
TRBJ1-1	NA	TRBV6-5	many	TGTGCCAGCAGTTCCCCCCCCTCTGTTGCTTTCTTT	CASSSPPSVAFF
TRBJ1-1	NA	TRBV7-9	many	TGTGCCAGCAGCTTAACGAGGGAAGCTTTCTTT	CASSLTREAFF
TRBJ1-3	NA	TRBV11-2	NA	TGTGCCAGCAGCTTCATTACAGATCCTGGAAACACCATATATTTT	CASSFITDPGNTIYF
TRBJ2-1	NA	TRBV7-2	NA	TGTGCCAGCAGCCCCCGTGGCCATGAGCAGTTCTTC	CASSPRGHEQFF
TRBJ2-1	TRBD2	TRBV20-1	few	TGCAGTGCTAGACTGGGACTAGCGGGGGGGAAGCAGTTCTTC	CSARLGLAGGKQFF
TRBJ2-2	TRBD2	TRBV6-1	NA	TGTGCCAGCTGCATACCCACACTAGCGGGAGCTACCGGGGAGCTGTTTTTT	CASCIPTLAGATGELFF
TRBJ2-1	TRBD1	TRBV6-2/TRBV6-3	NA	TGTGCCAGCAGCTTGGGGACAGGCAATGAGCAGTTCTTC	CASSLGTGNEQFF
TRBJ1-2	NA	TRBV19	few	TGTGCCAGTAGTATAGGCAGAAACTATGGCTACACCTTC	CASSIGRNYGYTF
TRBJ1-2	TRBD1	TRBV12-3/TRBV12-4	NA	TGTGCCAGCAGCCGGACACAGGGGGCGGAGTATGGCTACACCTTC	CASSRTQGAEYGYTF
TRBJ2-2	NA	TRBV5-1	few	TGCGCCAGCAGCTTATCACGCAGTCTCCTCACCGGGGAGCTGTTTTTT	CASSLSRSLLTGELFF
TRBJ2-3	TRBD1	TRBV12-3/TRBV12-4	many	TGTGCCAGCAGTCCTGGACAGGGCGCAGATACGCAGTATTTT	CASSPGQGADTQYF
TRBJ2-5	TRBD1	TRBV12-3/TRBV12-4	many	TGTGCCAGCAGTTTAGTTTCAGGACAGGGAACGGCCCAGTACTTC	CASSLVSGQGTAQYF
TRBJ2-1	TRBD2	TRBV7-2	few	TGTGCCAGCAGCTTATATAGCGGGGGGGCCAATGAGCAGTTCTTC	CASSLYSGGANEQFF
TRBJ1-1	TRBD1	TRBV5-1	many	TGCGCCAGCAGCACCGGATCGACAGGGGGTATCACTGAAGCTTTCTTT	CASSTGSTGGITEAFF
TRBJ1-1	NA	TRBV20-1	many	TGCAGTGTCGTTAAGGGACGCATGAACACTGAAGCTTTCTTT	CSVVKGRMNTEAFF
TRBJ2-5	TRBD2	TRBV28	NA	TGTGCCAGCCGAACAACGGAACTAGCGGGAATAGAAGAGACCCAGTACTTC	CASRTTELAGIEETQYF
TRBJ2-7	TRBD1	TRBV7-6	few	TGTGCCAGCAGCTCCTACAGGGACAGGGACCACTACGAGCAGTACTTC	CASSSYRDRDHYEQYF
TRBJ1-1	NA	TRBV12-3/TRBV12-4	NA	TGTGCCAGCAGTTTTTACAGGGATAAGGGCACTGAAGCTTTCTTT	CASSFYRDKGTEAFF
TRBJ2-2	NA	TRBV30	many	TGTGCCTGGATCAGTGGACGACTGATGAACACCGGGGAGCTGTTTTTT	CAWISGRLMNTGELFF
TRBJ2-5	NA	TRBV7-8	many	TGTGCCAGCAGCTTAGGCAACCAAGAGACCCAGTACTTC	CASSLGNQETQYF
TRBJ2-6	NA	TRBV5-1	many	TGCGCCAGCAGCTTGGCTGGCTCTGGGGCCAACGTCCTGACTTTC	CASSLAGSGANVLTF
TRBJ2-7	TRBD2	TRBV27	many	TGTGCCAGCAGCCAATGGGGGGGTACGCCCTACGAGCAGTACTTC	CASSQWGGTPYEQYF
TRBJ2-1	TRBD1	TRBV14	NA	TGTGCCAGCAGCCACGCCCCCGGGACAGGGTATTGGTACAATGAGCAGTTCTTC	CASSHAPGTGYWYNEQFF
TRBJ2-2	TRBD1	TRBV6-2/TRBV6-3	few	TGTGCCAACGGACAGGGCGACACCGGGGAGCTGTTTTTT	CANGQGDTGELFF
TRBJ2-2	NA	TRBV19	few	TGTGCCACCCCTAAGGAGACGGGACTTACCGGGGAGCTGTTTTTT	CATPKETGLTGELFF
TRBJ2-3	NA	TRBV5-5	many	TGTGCCAGCAGCCCCGACGTTCCTAGCACAGATACGCAGTATTTT	CASSPDVPSTDTQYF
TRBJ1-2	TRBD1	TRBV24-1	NA	TGTGCCACCAGTGAAACGACAGGGGAGGGCTACACCTTC	CATSETTGEGYTF
TRBJ2-3	TRBD1	TRBV11-3	NA	TGTGCCAGCAGCCCTAAACGGGACAGTCTAGATACGCAGTATTTT	CASSPKRDSLDTQYF
TRBJ1-1	NA	TRBV5-1	medium-sized	TGCGCCAGCTCGTCGGCACAGGTCACTGAAGCTTTCTTT	CASSSAQVTEAFF
TRBJ2-6	NA	TRBV5-6	many	TGTGCCAGCCTGTCTGGGGCCAACGTCCTGACTTTC	CASLSGANVLTF
TRBJ1-6	TRBD1	TRBV7-8	NA	TGTGCCAGCAGCCCGGAAGGGGGCCACTATAATTCACCCCTCCACTTT	CASSPEGGHYNSPLHF
TRBJ1-3	NA	TRBV20-1	NA	TGCAGTGCTTACACAGGAAGCTCTGGAAACACCATATATTTT	CSAYTGSSGNTIYF
TRBJ2-1	NA	TRBV21-1	NA	TGTGCCCCCACCCGGGGGGCCGCAATGAAGCAGTTCTTC	CAPTRGAAMKQFF
TRBJ1-2	NA	TRBV7-3	few	TGTGCCAGCAGCCCGGGGGGAGTTGCCTATGGCTACACCTTC	CASSPGGVAYGYTF
TRBJ2-2	NA	TRBV6-6	NA	TGTGCCAGCAGTTACGGACAGAAAAAGCCCGGGGAGCTGTTTTTT	CASSYGQKKPGELFF
TRBJ2-5	TRBD2	TRBV20-1	NA	TGCAGTGCTAGAGCAGGACTAGCGGGGGTGTATGTGACCCAGTACTTC	CSARAGLAGVYVTQYF
TRBJ1-4	NA	TRBV20-1	few	TGCAGTGCTAGGCCCTCCCCTGGGAGTAGGGAGGGCTTTAATGAAAAACTGTTTTTT	CSARPSPGSREGFNEKLFF
TRBJ1-2	NA	TRBV6-6	NA	TGTGCCAGCAGTTACTCTACAGGGAGCCGAAGTAACTATGGCTACACCTTC	CASSYSTGSRSNYGYTF
TRBJ2-5	TRBD1	TRBV12-3/TRBV12-4	NA	TGTGCCAGCAGTTTGTTGCAGGGGGCGGGGGAGACCCAGTACTTC	CASSLLQGAGETQYF
TRBJ2-7	TRBD1	TRBV29-1	NA	TGCAGCGTTGAGGGACAGAATACCTACGAGCAGTACTTC	CSVEGQNTYEQYF
TRBJ1-1	TRBD1	TRBV20-1	many	TGCAGTGCTAAACCACAGGGGGCGTACACTGAAGCTTTCTTT	CSAKPQGAYTEAFF
TRBJ2-5	TRBD2	TRBV29-1	many	TGCAGCGTTATGACTAGCGTGCCCTTC	CSVMTSVPF
TRBJ2-3	NA	TRBV24-1	few	TGTGCCACCAGTGATGCCGGGACTCACACAGATACGCAGTATTTT	CATSDAGTHTDTQYF
TRBJ2-3	TRBD2	TRBV20-1	many	TGCAGTGCTAGAGACGGGAGGGCCGCAGATACGCAGTATTTT	CSARDGRAADTQYF
TRBJ2-1	NA	TRBV5-4	NA	TGTGCCAGCAGGGAGCTTTCCGCCGCGGGGAATGAGCAGTTCTTC	CASRELSAAGNEQFF
TRBJ2-1	TRBD2	TRBV20-1	few	TGCAGTGCTAGACCTTCTAGCGGGCTTTACAATGAGCAGTTCTTC	CSARPSSGLYNEQFF
TRBJ1-4	TRBD1	TRBV6-1	few	TGTGCCAGCAGTGACCGGACAGGGCAGGGAGGTGAAAAACTGTTTTTT	CASSDRTGQGGEKLFF
TRBJ1-5	NA	TRBV7-2	NA	TGTGCCAGCAGCTCAGCGGGCAATCAGCCCCAGCATTTT	CASSSAGNQPQHF
TRBJ2-3	NA	TRBV6-5	few	TGTGCCAGCAGTTACTCGGGGGCTGGCGCAGATACGCAGTATTTT	CASSYSGAGADTQYF
TRBJ1-1	NA	TRBV7-2	NA	TGTGCCAGCAGCGAACAGGGGAACACTGAAGCTTTCTTT	CASSEQGNTEAFF
TRBJ2-7	NA	TRBV5-6	many	TGTGCCAGCAGCTTGGCCATAGGTCCGATGTACTTC	CASSLAIGPMYF